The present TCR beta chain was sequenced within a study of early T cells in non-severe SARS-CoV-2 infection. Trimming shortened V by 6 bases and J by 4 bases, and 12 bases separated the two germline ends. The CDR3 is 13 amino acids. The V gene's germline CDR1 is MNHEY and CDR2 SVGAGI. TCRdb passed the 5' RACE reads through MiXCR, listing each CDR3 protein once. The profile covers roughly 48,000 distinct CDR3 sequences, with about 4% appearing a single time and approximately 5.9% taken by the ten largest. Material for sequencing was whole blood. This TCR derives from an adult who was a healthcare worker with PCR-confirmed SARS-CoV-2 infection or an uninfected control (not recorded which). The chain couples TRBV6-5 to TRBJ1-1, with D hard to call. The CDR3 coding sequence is TGTGCCAGCAGCGTATTTGAGGGCACTGAAGCTTTCTTT. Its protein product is CASSVFEGTEAFF.